Listed here are 2 T cell receptor beta chains from one sample, sequenced in a study of cytomegalovirus exposure and HLA in healthy donors. Amplification used 60 Vbeta primers and 13 Jbeta primers. Using immunoSEQ multiplex PCR, the repertoire was profiled, and TCRdb retains in-frame clones only, with some absent. The table lists some 85,000 clones, approximately 84% of them singletons. The sequenced sample consisted of PBMCs. The source is a man aged 18-30 years in good health and CMV-seronegative.

The chain carries TRBV6-1 and TRBJ1-5; possibly TRBD1 for D (5 bases). The CDR3 totals 16 residues. From germline, CDR1 is MNHNS and CDR2 SASEGT. Trimming removed 1 base at V and 4 bases at J, with 14 bases between. The CDR3 spells CASSEVPWGGNQPQHF. The CDR3 region has the DNA TGTGCCAGCAGTGAAGTTCCTTGGGGGGGAAATCAGCCCCAGCATTTT.

The rearrangement links TRBV18 to TRBJ1-1, with D hard to call. The CDR3 length is 11 residues. Trimming removed 8 bases at V and 4 bases at J, with 8 bases between. In germline, CDR1 is KGHSH, CDR2 LQKENI. The CDR3 nucleotides read TGTGCCAGCGCCCCAGGCACTGAAGCTTTCTTT. Protein sequence: CASAPGTEAFF.